This paragraph reports one T cell receptor beta chain. The target of this receptor is not known. Base-call qualities are not available, and no considerably larger clone is one nucleotide away. These data are taken from a study of CD8+CD57+ T cells in acquired aplastic anemia (dated by TCRdb to 2016 to 2018). Study-level background: On average, sorted CD4+ and CD8+ cells yielded around 3.5 ug of extracted DNA, with a range of 0.2 to 27.4 ug. Healthy donor samples averaged approximately 10 million reads for CD4+ and fewer than 12 million for CD8+ cells. Broad study findings and their caveats: CD8+ Simpson's diversity did not differ significantly between patients and healthy controls (P=0.060). Although 25 to 30 CD8+ CDR3 sequences were shared by patients and controls, these sequences appeared highly expressed in patients and within the immunodominant clones of patients.

The CDR3 starts with the cysteine, ends with the phenylalanine, and has 17 residues. Only the CDR3 portion is preserved as DNA: 51 bases, with reading frame beginning at the first base. V lost 2 bases and J lost 3 bases, and the count of bases not matched to a germline gene is 10. Reading the germline V gene (reference sequence) gives CDR1 SGHAT and CDR2 FQDESV. The study deep-sequenced TCR repertoires of sorted CD4+ and CD8+ blood T cells from severe aplastic anemia patients and healthy subjects. Ficoll-Paque density gradient centrifugation was used to isolate peripheral blood mononuclear cells. Before DNA extraction, CD4+ and CD8+ T cells were sorted with FACS or magnetic beads. Genomic DNA served as template for TCR beta VDJ combination and CDR3 sequence profiling. TCR repertoire sequencing was run on an Illumina HiSeq 2000. Turning to the authors' computational methods: Repertoires were assessed using TRBV/TRBJ rearrangement plots, CDR3 size and DJ length profiles, and Simpson's diversity index. The most abundant DNA sequence in the deep sequencing data was defined as the immunodominant clone. CDR3 amino acid sequences were screened for sharing across subjects and compared with published repertoires and the VDJdb database. TCRdb ran its own pipeline on the public reads, namely fastp trimming at Q25 and MiXCR clone calling, and kept in-frame beta chains. Rows are combined by CDR3 protein, so each entry shows the most common genes and DNA. In this record, the V and J calls reflect TCRdb's handling and not the investigators' own analysis. The sample includes about 110,000 distinct CDR3 sequences, with 50% to 65% observed a single time. 30% to 40% of the sample is taken by the ten largest.

The receptor comes from a human donor in good health, serving as a control. The chain is made from TRBV11-1 and TRBJ1-2; TRBD1 fits 9 bases in the junction. The sequenced material came from sorted CD4+, CD8+, or CD8+CD57+ T cells (not recorded which) from PBMCs. The DNA sequence reads TGTGCCAGCAGCTTAAGACAGGGGGTCTCAAAGGACTATGGCTACACCTTC. Its translation reads: CASSLRQGVSKDYGYTF.